These 21 T cell receptor beta chains share one sample of origin, sequenced in a study of PD-L1 blockade in urothelial cancer. Documented time point: pretreatment peripheral blood. Here immunoSEQ multiplex PCR was the method, and the copy in TCRdb shows in-frame clones only, minus some. The sample lists roughly 130,000 clones, about 88% occurring once. Specimen: PBMCs, collected around atezolizumab (anti-PD-L1) treatment. The receptors were gathered from a man aged 50-59 years with urothelial cancer.

This chain links TRBV4-1 with TRBJ2-1; TRBD2 is a possible D gene (6 bases). Germline V gene data show CDR1 as MGHRA and CDR2 as YSYEKL. The CDR3 sequence is 14 residues long. The V gene lost 2 bases and the J gene lost 9 bases, with 14 bases spanning the gap. The chain's CDR3 is CASSQRSAGSEQFF. In DNA form, the CDR3 reads TGCGCCAGCAGCCAACGTTCGGCGGGGAGTGAGCAGTTCTTC.

The V gene is TRBV5-4, the J gene TRBJ2-1; 15 bases fit TRBD2. V dropped 4 bases and J dropped 14; count of bases not matched to a gene: 7. CDR3 length: 14 residues. The germline V gene has CDR1 SGHNT and CDR2 YYREEE (reference sequence). The CDR3 sequence: CASSGGLAGGEKFF. For the CDR3, the DNA is TGTGCCAGCAGCGGGGGACTAGCGGGAGGAGAAAAGTTCTTC.

The chain couples TRBV7-2 to TRBJ2-7, with 7 bases lining up with TRBD1. The V segment lost 5 bases and the J segment 2 bases; nucleotides outside the gene matches: 6. Germline lookup yields CDR1 SGHTA and CDR2 FQGNSA. CDR3 length equals 14 residues. The DNA of the CDR3 is TGTGCCAGCAGCCCCGGGACAGTCGCCTACGAGCAGTACTTC. Protein product: CASSPGTVAYEQYF.

This clone showed up many times. The genes are TRBV15 and TRBJ1-2; no reliable D call. The germline V gene has CDR1 LNHNV and CDR2 YYDKDF (reference sequence). The CDR3 sequence is 13 residues long. V lost 0 bases to trimming and J lost 5 bases, with 7 bases between them. The CDR3 sequence: CATSRDLRYGYTF. CDR3 bases: TGTGCCACCAGCAGAGATTTGCGGTATGGCTACACCTTC.

This clone was recorded a few times. The chain links TRBV2 to TRBJ1-5, with D perhaps matching TRBD1 (5 bases). Germline V gene sequence: CDR1 SNHLY, CDR2 FYNNEI. Trimming took off 8 bases at V and 3 bases at J, with 11 bases between the two ends. The CDR3 consists of 13 residues. The CDR3 nucleotides read TGTGCCAGCGGGGCCGGGTACAATCAGCCCCAGCATTTT. This translates into CASGAGYNQPQHF.

The chain links TRBV6-6 to TRBJ2-7, with 15 bases that match TRBD2. Germline V gives CDR1 MNHNY, CDR2 SVGAGI (reference sequence). The CDR3 runs to 15 residues. J gave up 5 bases and V 4 bases, and 3 bases lay outside the gene matches. CDR3 coding DNA: TGTGCCAGCAGTTGGGGACTAGCGGGAGGTGACGAGCAGTACTTC. Translated: CASSWGLAGGDEQYF.

The chain carries TRBV5-1 and TRBJ1-4; no firm D call. The CDR3 length is 14 residues. V lost 4 bases and J lost 7, with 14 bases in between. Germline V gives CDR1 SGHRS, CDR2 YFSETQ. The CDR3 DNA sequence: TGCGCCAGCAGCCGAACTGGCAGCGGTGAAAAACTGTTTTTT. Translated, it gives CASSRTGSGEKLFF.

This rearrangement joins TRBV28 to TRBJ1-5; 7 nucleotides agree with TRBD1. The V gene end was trimmed by 6 bases and the J gene end by 6 bases; junction bases not matched to a gene: 14. The germline CDR1 and CDR2 sequences are MDHEN and SYDVKM. This CDR3 is built from 16 residues. The DNA of the CDR3 is TGTGCCAGCAGGTGGGGGACCAGGGGGATTGTTCAGCCCCAGCATTTT. It specifies CASRWGTRGIVQPQHF.

In its sample, this clone was seen a few times. The CDR3 DNA reads as TGTGCCAGCAAAAGGGGATTAGCGGATGGCTACACCTTC. Amino acids: CASKRGLADGYTF. The chain recombines TRBV6-1 with TRBJ1-2; D may be TRBD1 (5 bases). Germline assignment: CDR1 MNHNS and CDR2 SASEGT. V was clipped by 7 bases and J by 6 bases, with 15 bases between them. The CDR3 length is 13 residues.

The CDR3 protein is CASVSGAGGETQYF. The CDR3 DNA reads TGTGCCAGCGTGAGCGGGGCAGGCGGAGAGACCCAGTACTTC. This chain uses TRBV5-6 with TRBJ2-5, with 7 nucleotides matching TRBD2. V was pared by 7 bases and J by 4 bases, with 10 bases of the junction left unmatched. Germline assignment: CDR1 SGHDT and CDR2 YYEEEE. This CDR3 comprises 14 residues.

V gene TRBV7-2 combines with J gene TRBJ1-5; 7 bases fit TRBD1. The CDR3 consists of 13 residues. Germline loops: CDR1 SGHTA, CDR2 FQGNSA. The V segment lost 6 bases and the J segment 4 bases; nucleotides outside the gene matches: 3. This chain's CDR3 is CASRGQNNQPQHF. The CDR3 bases are TGTGCCAGCAGGGGACAGAATAATCAGCCCCAGCATTTT.

The chain uses TRBV4-1 and TRBJ2-4, with 14 bases matching TRBD2. Trimming cost V 2 bases and J 2 bases; bases outside gene matches: 5. CDR3 length: 18 amino acids. Germline CDR1 MGHRA, CDR2 YSYEKL. As DNA, the CDR3 is TGCGCCAGCAGCCAAAGCGGGACTAGCGGGAGTCCCAAAAACATTCAGTACTTC. This sequence encodes CASSQSGTSGSPKNIQYF.

This clone has at least ten counts. The V call is TRBV14, the J call TRBJ2-7; 8 positions match TRBD1. Per the germline V gene, CDR1 is SGHDN and CDR2 is FVKESK. V was pared by 3 bases and J by 4 bases, with 8 bases of the junction left unmatched. The CDR3 runs 15 residues. CDR3 bases: TGTGCCAGCAGCCAGTCGACAGGGGAGCCGTACGAGCAGTACTTC. This translates into CASSQSTGEPYEQYF.

This clone was found once. This chain joins TRBV18 and TRBJ2-2; 11 bases line up with TRBD2. Germline V CDR1 and CDR2: KGHSH, LQKENI. The length of the CDR3 is 16 residues. V was pared by 3 bases and J by 6 bases, with 6 bases of the junction left unmatched. CDR3 residues: CASSPSTSGRPGELFF. CDR3 coding DNA: TGTGCCAGCTCACCGTCCACTAGCGGGAGACCCGGGGAGCTGTTTTTT.

This chain joins TRBV10-2 and TRBJ1-6; D may be TRBD1 (6 bases). Trimming cost V 6 bases and J 8 bases, with 14 bases left between them. This CDR3 is 14 amino acids long. From germline, CDR1 is WSHSY and CDR2 SAAADI. The CDR3 loop is CASRIGYRDSPLHF. The CDR3 DNA reads as TGCGCCAGCAGAATCGGCTACAGGGATTCACCCCTCCACTTT.

This rearrangement joins TRBV5-1 to TRBJ2-1, with 14 bases lining up with TRBD2. There are 17 residues in the CDR3. V trimming: 4 bases; J trimming: 4 bases; junction bases outside the gene matches: 7. Germline V gene sequence: CDR1 SGHRS, CDR2 YFSETQ. The CDR3 protein is CASSQGLAGVGYNEQFF. CDR3 nucleotide sequence: TGCGCCAGCAGCCAGGGACTAGCGGGAGTAGGTTACAATGAGCAGTTCTTC.

The V gene is TRBV5-1, the J gene TRBJ2-2, with a possible D match to TRBD2 (5 bases). Germline assignment: CDR1 SGHRS and CDR2 YFSETQ. Trimming cost V 1 base and J 0 bases, with 7 bases left between them. The CDR3 is 15 amino acids. The CDR3 DNA is TGCGCCAGCAGCTTGCGAGGGACGAACACCGGGGAGCTGTTTTTT. This sequence encodes CASSLRGTNTGELFF. Combining the CDR3 with reference TRBV5-1 and TRBJ2-2 gives the whole variable domain KAGVTQTPRYLIKTRGQQVTLSCSPISGHRSVSWYQQTPGQGLQFLFEYFSETQRNKGNFPGRFSGRQFSNSRSEMNVSTLELGDSALYLCASSLRGTNTGELFFGEGSRLTVL.

The rearrangement joins TRBV28 to TRBJ1-3, with TRBD1 matching 7 bases. After removal of 6 bases from V and 1 base from J, the junction contained 12 bases not matched to a gene. CDR3 length: 17 amino acids. The V gene's germline CDR1 is MDHEN and CDR2 SYDVKM. The CDR3 is CASRITQGGRSGNTIYF. For the CDR3, the DNA is TGTGCCAGCAGAATTACGCAGGGGGGTCGATCTGGAAACACCATATATTTT.

The gene calls are TRBV6-5 and TRBJ2-7, with 9 bases lining up with TRBD2. After removal of 5 bases from V and 3 bases from J, the junction contained 8 bases not matched to a gene. The length of the CDR3 is 15 residues. The germline gives CDR1 MNHEY, CDR2 SVGAGI. This chain's CDR3 is CASSPQAGGLYEQYF. The CDR3 region has the DNA TGTGCCAGCAGTCCTCAAGCGGGAGGCCTCTACGAGCAGTACTTC.

The chain recombines TRBV23-1 with TRBJ2-1; 9 nucleotides line up with TRBD1. TRBV23-1 qualifies as an ORF whose function is uncertain. Trimming took 0 bases from V and 9 from J; bases not matched to a gene: 9. This CDR3 is 16 amino acids long. CDR3 amino acids: CASSQSAGGQGREQFF. The CDR3 coding sequence is TGCGCCAGCAGTCAATCGGCGGGTGGACAGGGGCGTGAGCAGTTCTTC.

The V and J genes are TRBV28 and TRBJ1-5; 7 bases agree with TRBD1. The CDR3 consists of 16 residues. V dropped 5 bases and J dropped 2; count of bases not matched to a gene: 9. Germline V CDR1 and CDR2: MDHEN, SYDVKM. The DNA of the CDR3 is TGTGCCAGCAGTCCAAGACAGGGAAAGGGCAATCAGCCCCAGCATTTT. It codes for CASSPRQGKGNQPQHF.